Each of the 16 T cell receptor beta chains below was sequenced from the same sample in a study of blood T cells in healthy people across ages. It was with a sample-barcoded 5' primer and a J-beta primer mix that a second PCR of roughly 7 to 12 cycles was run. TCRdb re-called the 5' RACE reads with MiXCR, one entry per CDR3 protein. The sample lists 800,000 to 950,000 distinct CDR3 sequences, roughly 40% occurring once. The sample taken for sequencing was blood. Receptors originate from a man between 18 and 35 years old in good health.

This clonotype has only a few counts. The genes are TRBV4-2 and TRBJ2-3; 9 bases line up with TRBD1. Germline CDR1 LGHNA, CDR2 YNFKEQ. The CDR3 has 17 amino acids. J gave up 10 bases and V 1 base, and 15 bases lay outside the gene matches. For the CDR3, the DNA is TGTGCCAGCAGCCAAGTTCCGTGGGGGACAGGGATCGGTCCGCAGTATTTT. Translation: CASSQVPWGTGIGPQYF.

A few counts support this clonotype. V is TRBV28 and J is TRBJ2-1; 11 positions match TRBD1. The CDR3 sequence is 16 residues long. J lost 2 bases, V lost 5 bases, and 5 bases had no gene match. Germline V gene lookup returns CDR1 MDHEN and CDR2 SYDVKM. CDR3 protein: CASSPWTGGAYNEQFF. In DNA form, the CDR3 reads TGTGCCAGCAGTCCCTGGACAGGGGGCGCCTACAATGAGCAGTTCTTC.

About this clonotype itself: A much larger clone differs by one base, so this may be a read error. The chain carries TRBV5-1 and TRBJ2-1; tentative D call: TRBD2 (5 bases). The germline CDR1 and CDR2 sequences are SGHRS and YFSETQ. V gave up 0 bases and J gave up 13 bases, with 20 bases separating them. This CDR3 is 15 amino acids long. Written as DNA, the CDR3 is TGCGCCAGCAGCTTGGAACTAGTACCCCAAGAGACCCAGTTCTTC. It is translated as CASSLELVPQETQFF.

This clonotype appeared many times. The CDR3 DNA sequence: TGTGCCAGCAGTTTTGGGGGCTATGGCTACACCTTC. This gives the protein CASSFGGYGYTF. This chain joins TRBV12-3 or TRBV12-4 and TRBJ1-2, with D possibly being TRBD1 (5 bases). The CDR3 has 12 amino acids. The V gene lost 3 bases and the J gene lost 4 bases, with 6 bases spanning the gap.

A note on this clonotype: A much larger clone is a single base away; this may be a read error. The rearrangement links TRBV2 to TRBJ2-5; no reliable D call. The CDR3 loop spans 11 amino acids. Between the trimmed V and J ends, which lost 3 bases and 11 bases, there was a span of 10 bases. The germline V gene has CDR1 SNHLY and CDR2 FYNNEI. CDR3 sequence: CASSERSEQYF. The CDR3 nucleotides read TGTGCCAGCAGTGAGAGAAGTGAGCAGTACTTC.

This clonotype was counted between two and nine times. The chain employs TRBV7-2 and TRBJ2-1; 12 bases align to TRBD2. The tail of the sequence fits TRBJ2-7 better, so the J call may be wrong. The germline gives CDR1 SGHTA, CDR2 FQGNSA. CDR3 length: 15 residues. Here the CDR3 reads CASSPLAGGYNEQYF. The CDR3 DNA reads TGTGCCAGCAGCCCACTAGCGGGGGGATACAATGAGCAGTACTTC.

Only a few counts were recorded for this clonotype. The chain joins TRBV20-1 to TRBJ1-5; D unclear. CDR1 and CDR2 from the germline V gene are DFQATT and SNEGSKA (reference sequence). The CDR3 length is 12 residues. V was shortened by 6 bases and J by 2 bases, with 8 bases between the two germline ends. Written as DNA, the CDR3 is TGCAGTGCCATGAAGGGCAATCAGCCCCAGCATTTT. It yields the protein CSAMKGNQPQHF.

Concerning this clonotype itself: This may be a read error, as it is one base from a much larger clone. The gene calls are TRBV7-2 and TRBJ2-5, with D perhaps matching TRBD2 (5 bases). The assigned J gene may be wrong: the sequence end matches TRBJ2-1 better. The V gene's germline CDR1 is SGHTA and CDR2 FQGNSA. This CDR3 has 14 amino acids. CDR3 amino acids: CASSPGLNQETQFF. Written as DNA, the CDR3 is TGTGCCAGCAGCCCAGGACTGAACCAAGAGACCCAGTTCTTC.

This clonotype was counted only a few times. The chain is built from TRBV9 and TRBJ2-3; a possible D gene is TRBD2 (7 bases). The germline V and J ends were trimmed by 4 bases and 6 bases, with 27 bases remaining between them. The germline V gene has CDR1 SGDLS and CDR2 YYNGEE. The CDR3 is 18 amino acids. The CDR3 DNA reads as TGTGCCAGCAGCACCCCCGCAACGAGGGAGGGGGGCGAGGATACGCAGTATTTT. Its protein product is CASSTPATREGGEDTQYF.

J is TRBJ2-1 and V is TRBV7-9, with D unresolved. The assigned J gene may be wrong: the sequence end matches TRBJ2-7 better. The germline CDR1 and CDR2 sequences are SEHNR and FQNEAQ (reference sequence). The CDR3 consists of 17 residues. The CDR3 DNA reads TGTGCCAGCAGCTTAGAATACGGGCGTAGCTCCTACAATGAGCAGTACTTC. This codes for CASSLEYGRSSYNEQYF.

The CDR3 protein is CASSREFFGQGAWYEQFF. DNA of the CDR3: TGCGCCAGCAGCCGAGAGTTTTTCGGACAGGGGGCTTGGTATGAGCAGTTCTTC. The rearrangement links TRBV4-3 to TRBJ2-1; 11 bases align to TRBD1. CDR3 length: 18 amino acids. J was trimmed by 8 bases and V by 4 bases; bases with no gene match: 16. Germline V gives CDR1 LGHNA, CDR2 YSLEER.

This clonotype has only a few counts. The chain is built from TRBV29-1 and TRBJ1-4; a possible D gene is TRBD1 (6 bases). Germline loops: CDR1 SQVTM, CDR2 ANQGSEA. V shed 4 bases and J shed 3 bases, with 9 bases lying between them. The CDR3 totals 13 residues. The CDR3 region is CSVGGTSNEKLFF. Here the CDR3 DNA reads TGCAGCGTTGGGGGGACATCTAATGAAAAACTGTTTTTT.

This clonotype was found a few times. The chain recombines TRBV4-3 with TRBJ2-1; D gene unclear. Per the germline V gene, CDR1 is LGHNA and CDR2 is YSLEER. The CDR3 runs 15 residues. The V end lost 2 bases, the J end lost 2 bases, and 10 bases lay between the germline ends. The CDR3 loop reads CASSQFQAAYNEQFF. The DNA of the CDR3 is TGCGCCAGCAGCCAATTTCAGGCGGCCTACAATGAGCAGTTCTTC.

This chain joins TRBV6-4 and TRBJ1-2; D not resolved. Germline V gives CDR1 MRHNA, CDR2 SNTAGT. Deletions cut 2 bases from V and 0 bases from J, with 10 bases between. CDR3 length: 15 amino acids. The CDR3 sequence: CASSDAAAANYGYTF. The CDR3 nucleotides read TGTGCCAGCAGTGACGCGGCAGCGGCTAACTATGGCTACACCTTC.

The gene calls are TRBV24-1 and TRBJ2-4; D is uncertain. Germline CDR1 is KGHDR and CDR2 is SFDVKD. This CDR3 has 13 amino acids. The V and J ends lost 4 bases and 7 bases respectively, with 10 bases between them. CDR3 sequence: CATSDKASNIQYF. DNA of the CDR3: TGTGCCACCAGTGACAAAGCCTCGAACATTCAGTACTTC.

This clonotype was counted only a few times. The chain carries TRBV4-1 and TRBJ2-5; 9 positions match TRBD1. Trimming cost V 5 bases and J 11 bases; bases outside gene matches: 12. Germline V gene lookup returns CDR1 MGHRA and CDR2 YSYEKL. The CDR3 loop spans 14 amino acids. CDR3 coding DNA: TGCGCCAGCAGCGGACTAACAGGGGGCGGTGAGCAGTACTTC. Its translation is CASSGLTGGGEQYF.